These T cell receptor beta chains were read from a single sample in a study of OX40 agonist ivuxolimab in advanced cancers. Profiling relied on immunoSEQ multiplex PCR, and the TCRdb table lists in-frame clones only, not all of them. Of tens of thousands of clones in the sample, roughly 88% are singletons; the top ten hold more than 3.5%. The sample consisted of CD4+ or CD8+ T cells sorted from blood, taken in a trial of the OX40 agonist ivuxolimab. The source is an adult with an advanced solid tumor such as melanoma, head and neck, liver or kidney cancer. The CDR3 runs from the conserved cysteine through the conserved F or W. A D gene is named only where the DNA matches it firmly. Clone size, where shown, is once, few, many, or a class for clones that have expanded.

v_gene: TRBV21-1; j_gene: TRBJ2-5; d_gene: -; abundance: -; CDR3nt: TGTGCCAGCAGCAAAACACACCTACAAGAGACCCAGTACTTC; CDR3aa: CASSKTHLQETQYF
v_gene: TRBV7-9; j_gene: TRBJ1-1; d_gene: -; abundance: -; CDR3nt: TGTGCCAGCAGCTTAATGGGAACTGAAGCTTTCTTT; CDR3aa: CASSLMGTEAFF
v_gene: TRBV5-1; j_gene: TRBJ2-5; d_gene: -; abundance: -; CDR3nt: TGCGCCAGCAGCTTGATCCCAGGGCAAGAGACCCAGTACTTC; CDR3aa: CASSLIPGQETQYF
v_gene: TRBV7-3; j_gene: TRBJ2-1; d_gene: -; abundance: -; CDR3nt: TGTGCCAGCAGCTCCGGGGAGCGGTGGTTAGATGAGCAGTTCTTC; CDR3aa: CASSSGERWLDEQFF
v_gene: TRBV5-5; j_gene: TRBJ2-7; d_gene: -; abundance: few; CDR3nt: TGTGCCAGCAGCTCTACGACCGGGGAGCAGTACTTC; CDR3aa: CASSSTTGEQYF
v_gene: TRBV30; j_gene: TRBJ1-4; d_gene: -; abundance: -; CDR3nt: TGTGCCTGCAGTGCTCCGGCTACTAATGAAAAACTGTTTTTT; CDR3aa: CACSAPATNEKLFF
v_gene: TRBV6-6; j_gene: TRBJ1-5; d_gene: -; abundance: few; CDR3nt: TGTGCCAGCAGTTCCTACGGGGAAGGGGGTCAGCCCCAGCATTTT; CDR3aa: CASSSYGEGGQPQHF
v_gene: TRBV14; j_gene: TRBJ2-1; d_gene: TRBD2; abundance: -; CDR3nt: TGTGCCAGCAGTTCAATATTTAGCGGGAGGCAGTTCTTC; CDR3aa: CASSSIFSGRQFF
v_gene: TRBV5-1; j_gene: TRBJ2-7; d_gene: -; abundance: -; CDR3nt: TGCGCCAGCAGCCCCAAGGGAGCGGGTCTCTACGAGCAGTACTTC; CDR3aa: CASSPKGAGLYEQYF
v_gene: TRBV28; j_gene: TRBJ1-5; d_gene: -; abundance: -; CDR3nt: TGTGCCAGCACCGTCGGCCGCTTCGGTTATCAGCCCCAGCATTTT; CDR3aa: CASTVGRFGYQPQHF
v_gene: TRBV5-1; j_gene: TRBJ2-3; d_gene: TRBD2; abundance: -; CDR3nt: TGCGCCAGCAGTTTTAGCGGGACAGATACGCAGTATTTT; CDR3aa: CASSFSGTDTQYF
v_gene: TRBV5-6; j_gene: TRBJ2-3; d_gene: -; abundance: -; CDR3nt: TGTGCCAGCAGTGGGGGACGTCTTGGGGATACGCAGTATTTT; CDR3aa: CASSGGRLGDTQYF
v_gene: TRBV18; j_gene: TRBJ1-1; d_gene: TRBD1; abundance: -; CDR3nt: TGTGCCAGCTCACCTCAGGGGGGAATGAACACTGAAGCTTTCTTT; CDR3aa: CASSPQGGMNTEAFF
v_gene: TRBV6-1; j_gene: TRBJ1-2; d_gene: TRBD1; abundance: -; CDR3nt: TGTGCCAGCAGTGCATTGACAGGGCTGTCTAACTATGGCTACACCTTC; CDR3aa: CASSALTGLSNYGYTF
v_gene: TRBV19; j_gene: TRBJ2-3; d_gene: -; abundance: -; CDR3nt: TGTGCCAGTAGTATCCTTGGGGGCACAGATACGCAGTATTTT; CDR3aa: CASSILGGTDTQYF
v_gene: TRBV9; j_gene: TRBJ1-4; d_gene: -; abundance: -; CDR3nt: TGTGCCAGCAGCGTAGAGGGAGCAACTAATGAAAAACTGTTTTTT; CDR3aa: CASSVEGATNEKLFF
v_gene: TRBV7-4; j_gene: TRBJ1-1; d_gene: -; abundance: -; CDR3nt: TGTGCCAGCAGCTCACACACTACAGGGCCGGGGAACACTGAAGCTTTCTTT; CDR3aa: CASSSHTTGPGNTEAFF
v_gene: TRBV6-1; j_gene: TRBJ2-7; d_gene: -; abundance: -; CDR3nt: TGTGCCAGCAGTGAGAATTGGGATTACGAGCAGTACTTC; CDR3aa: CASSENWDYEQYF
v_gene: TRBV5-4; j_gene: TRBJ1-3; d_gene: -; abundance: many; CDR3nt: TGTGCCAGCAGCTTGGGGGGACCGAGCTCTGGAAACACCATATATTTT; CDR3aa: CASSLGGPSSGNTIYF
v_gene: TRBV5-1; j_gene: TRBJ2-7; d_gene: -; abundance: once; CDR3nt: TGCGCCAGCAGCGCTGGGACTGTCTCCTACGAGCAGTACTTC; CDR3aa: CASSAGTVSYEQYF
v_gene: TRBV6-5; j_gene: TRBJ2-5; d_gene: TRBD2; abundance: few; CDR3nt: TGTGCCAGCAGTAGATTTCAGGGAGGGGAGACCCAGTACTTC; CDR3aa: CASSRFQGGETQYF
v_gene: TRBV5-1; j_gene: TRBJ2-3; d_gene: TRBD2; abundance: -; CDR3nt: TGCGCCAGCAGCTTGCGTAGCGGGGGCACAGATACGCAGTATTTT; CDR3aa: CASSLRSGGTDTQYF
v_gene: TRBV20-1; j_gene: TRBJ2-3; d_gene: -; abundance: -; CDR3nt: TGCAGTGCTAGAGAATCAGATACGCAGTATTTT; CDR3aa: CSARESDTQYF
v_gene: TRBV29-1; j_gene: TRBJ2-1; d_gene: -; abundance: -; CDR3nt: TGCAGCGTTGTGGTCTACCTGCTTCGCAATGAGCAGTTCTTC; CDR3aa: CSVVVYLLRNEQFF
v_gene: TRBV5-6; j_gene: TRBJ2-3; d_gene: -; abundance: -; CDR3nt: TGTGCCAGCAGCTTGGAGATCACAGATACGCAGTATTTT; CDR3aa: CASSLEITDTQYF
v_gene: TRBV7-9; j_gene: TRBJ2-1; d_gene: -; abundance: -; CDR3nt: TGTGCCAGCAGCCCGGACCGCGGGTCCTACAATGAGCAGTTCTTC; CDR3aa: CASSPDRGSYNEQFF
v_gene: TRBV2; j_gene: TRBJ2-1; d_gene: -; abundance: -; CDR3nt: TGTGCCAGCACAGGGACAAGCTCCTACAATGAGCAGTTCTTC; CDR3aa: CASTGTSSYNEQFF
v_gene: TRBV10-1; j_gene: TRBJ1-6; d_gene: -; abundance: -; CDR3nt: TGCGCCAGCACCCTTACGGCGCTAGAGAATTCACCCCTCCACTTT; CDR3aa: CASTLTALENSPLHF
v_gene: TRBV10-3; j_gene: TRBJ2-3; d_gene: -; abundance: -; CDR3nt: TGTGCCATCAGTGAGCGGCTAGCGATAAGCACAGATACGCAGTATTTT; CDR3aa: CAISERLAISTDTQYF
v_gene: TRBV18; j_gene: TRBJ2-3; d_gene: TRBD1; abundance: -; CDR3nt: TGTGCCAGCTCACCTACGGACAGGGACACAGATACGCAGTATTTT; CDR3aa: CASSPTDRDTDTQYF
v_gene: TRBV10-2; j_gene: TRBJ2-7; d_gene: -; abundance: -; CDR3nt: TGCGCCAGCACTATTAGCGGAACCTACGAGCAGTACTTC; CDR3aa: CASTISGTYEQYF
v_gene: TRBV7-8; j_gene: TRBJ2-1; d_gene: TRBD1; abundance: few; CDR3nt: TGTGCCAGCAGCTTAGCGCAAGACAGGGGAGAGCAGTTCTTC; CDR3aa: CASSLAQDRGEQFF
v_gene: TRBV4-2; j_gene: TRBJ1-4; d_gene: -; abundance: -; CDR3nt: TGTGCCAGCAGCCAAGTCCCAGAATGGGGGGTTGCAACTAATGAAAAACTGTTTTTT; CDR3aa: CASSQVPEWGVATNEKLFF
v_gene: TRBV19; j_gene: TRBJ2-7; d_gene: TRBD1; abundance: once; CDR3nt: TGTGCCAGTAGCCGGACAGGCTCCTACGAGCAGTACTTC; CDR3aa: CASSRTGSYEQYF
v_gene: TRBV7-9; j_gene: TRBJ2-3; d_gene: TRBD1; abundance: -; CDR3nt: TGTGCCAGCAGCCACTCCGGGACAGGGGGATCAGATACGCAGTATTTT; CDR3aa: CASSHSGTGGSDTQYF
v_gene: TRBV7-9; j_gene: TRBJ2-3; d_gene: -; abundance: -; CDR3nt: TGTGCCAGCAGCCGGGACGGAACTAGCACAGATACGCAGTATTTT; CDR3aa: CASSRDGTSTDTQYF
v_gene: TRBV6-5; j_gene: TRBJ2-7; d_gene: TRBD1; abundance: few; CDR3nt: TGTGCCAGCAGTGTCTTAGGGACAGAATACGAGCAGTACTTC; CDR3aa: CASSVLGTEYEQYF
v_gene: TRBV11-3; j_gene: TRBJ2-3; d_gene: -; abundance: -; CDR3nt: TGTGCCAGCAGCTTGGGGAGCACAGATACGCAGTATTTT; CDR3aa: CASSLGSTDTQYF
v_gene: TRBV5-1; j_gene: TRBJ2-1; d_gene: -; abundance: -; CDR3nt: TGCGCCAGCAGCTTGAGCCAGTACAATGAGCAGTTCTTC; CDR3aa: CASSLSQYNEQFF
v_gene: TRBV28; j_gene: TRBJ2-1; d_gene: TRBD2; abundance: -; CDR3nt: TGTGCCAGCAGACCAAATCTAGCGGGAGGGCCTGATGAGCAGTTCTTC; CDR3aa: CASRPNLAGGPDEQFF
v_gene: TRBV30; j_gene: TRBJ2-7; d_gene: -; abundance: -; CDR3nt: TGTGCCTGGGGAACCGGGACAGAGCAGTACTTC; CDR3aa: CAWGTGTEQYF